These 31 T cell receptor beta chains share one sample of origin, sequenced in a study of brain metastases from non-small cell lung cancer. TCRdb keeps only in-frame clones here, not all; method: immunoSEQ multiplex PCR. The table has some 2,200 clones, just over 85% seen once; the top ten hold approximately 8.8%. Sequenced: tumor-adjacent normal tissue. The receptors come from a donor over 35 with non-small cell lung cancer.

V and J are TRBV5-1 and TRBJ2-2; D is perhaps TRBD1 or TRBD2 (5 bases each). Trimming cost V 4 bases and J 0 bases, with 13 bases left between them. CDR1 is SGHRS and CDR2 is YFSETQ in the germline V gene. The CDR3 is 16 residues long. CDR3 nucleotides: TGCGCCAGCAGCCCCCACCGGGACCCGAACACCGGGGAGCTGTTTTTT. As protein: CASSPHRDPNTGELFF.

The chain joins TRBV18 to TRBJ1-6; D uncertain. The CDR3 has 13 residues. With 1 base removed from V and 7 bases from J, the gap between germline ends came to 5 bases. From germline, CDR1 is KGHSH and CDR2 LQKENI. CDR3 sequence (DNA): TGTGCCAGCTCACCACAGGTGAATTCACCCCTCCACTTT. Translating it yields CASSPQVNSPLHF.

A single count supports this clone. The rearrangement links TRBV28 to TRBJ1-5, with D possibly being TRBD1 (5 bases). Per the germline V gene, CDR1 is MDHEN and CDR2 is SYDVKM. The CDR3 is 14 amino acids. V lost 6 bases and J 4 bases, leaving 13 bases between the germline ends. The CDR3 sequence is CASSAGQRNQPQHF. CDR3 nucleotide sequence: TGTGCCAGCAGCGCAGGACAAAGAAATCAGCCCCAGCATTTT. The full variable domain, its missing parts supplied by reference TRBV28 and TRBJ1-5, is DVKVTQSSRYLVKRTGEKVFLECVQDMDHENMFWYRQDPGLGLRLIYFSYDVKMKEKGDIPEGYSVSREKKERFSLILESASTNQTSMYLCASSAGQRNQPQHFGDGTRLSIL.

The chain recombines TRBV2 with TRBJ1-1; the match to TRBD1 covers 7 bases. This CDR3 is 11 amino acids long. CDR1 is SNHLY, CDR2 FYNNEI, per germline. J lost 5 bases, V lost 8 bases, and 2 bases had no gene match. The CDR3 bases are TGTGCCAGCCAGGGGGGGACTGAAGCTTTCTTT. The encoded protein is CASQGGTEAFF.

In its sample, this clone was seen once. The rearrangement uses TRBV15 and TRBJ2-1, with 11 bases lining up with TRBD2. The trim removed 3 bases at V and 0 bases at J, leaving 10 bases unmatched. The CDR3 extends over 19 amino acids. In germline, CDR1 is LNHNV, CDR2 YYDKDF (reference sequence). The CDR3 nucleotides are TGTGCCACCAGCAGCTCCACTAGCGGGGGCCTCAACTCCTACAATGAGCAGTTCTTC. Translation: CATSSSTSGGLNSYNEQFF.

V and J are TRBV3-1 (or the pseudogene TRBV3-2) and TRBJ1-1; D is ambiguous. Germline assignment: CDR1 LGHDT and CDR2 YNNKEL (reference sequence). The CDR3 is 14 residues long. V was clipped by 0 bases and J by 4 bases, with 9 bases between them. CDR3 in amino acids: CASSQDGRATEAFF. The CDR3 DNA follows: TGTGCCAGCAGCCAAGACGGTAGGGCCACTGAAGCTTTCTTT.

Turning to this clone: Germline is not matched at one junction end, which may reflect a read error. The chain is built from TRBV2 and TRBJ2-1; 8 bases map to TRBD1. The CDR3 consists of 12 residues. CDR1 and CDR2 from the germline V gene are SNHLY and FYNNEI. CDR3 coding DNA: TGTGCCAGCAGTGAGGCCGGGACAGGCGGGGTCTTC. Translated, it gives CASSEAGTGGVF.

The CDR3 reads CASSPGTASTDTQYF. The CDR3 region has the DNA TGTGCCAGCAGCCCCGGGACGGCGAGCACAGATACGCAGTATTTT. This rearrangement joins TRBV2 to TRBJ2-3, with D perhaps TRBD1 or TRBD2 (5 bases each). Trimming stripped 6 bases from V and 0 bases from J, with 13 bases between. CDR1 and CDR2 from the germline V gene are SNHLY and FYNNEI. This CDR3 is built from 15 residues. Drawing the rest from reference TRBV2 and TRBJ2-3, the complete variable domain is EPEVTQTPSHQVTQMGQEVILRCVPISNHLYFYWYRQILGQKVEFLVSFYNNEISEKSEIFDDQFSVERPDGSNFTLKIRSTKLEDSAMYFCASSPGTASTDTQYFGPGTRLTVL.

Concerning this clone itself: One junction end does not reproduce the germline sequence, and a read error may be involved. The J gene is TRBJ1-1, the V gene TRBV5-1; the D gene is possibly TRBD1 (6 bases). Germline V gene sequence: CDR1 SGHRS, CDR2 YFSETQ. The CDR3 runs 14 residues. CDR3 protein: CASSLQGRNTEVFF. Here the CDR3 DNA reads TGCGCCAGCAGCTTGCAGGGGAGGAACACTGAAGTTTTCTTT. Full variable domain (missing parts from reference TRBV5-1 and TRBJ1-1): KAGVTQTPRYLIKTRGQQVTLSCSPISGHRSVSWYQQTPGQGLQFLFEYFSETQRNKGNFPGRFSGRQFSNSRSEMNVSTLELGDSALYLCASSLQGRNTEVFFGQGTRLTVV.

The chain combines TRBV7-2 with TRBJ1-2; D perhaps matches TRBD1 (6 bases). V lost 1 base, J lost 3 bases, and 12 bases lay in between. Germline V gene data show CDR1 as SGHTA and CDR2 as FQGNSA. CDR3 size: 15 residues. The CDR3: CASSLVVGADYGYTF. In DNA, the CDR3 is TGTGCCAGCAGCTTAGTCGTGGGGGCGGACTATGGCTACACCTTC.

This chain links TRBV6-1 with TRBJ2-3; D ambiguous. This CDR3 contains 14 residues. V gave up 3 bases and J gave up 0 bases, with 7 bases separating them. The germline V gene has CDR1 MNHNS and CDR2 SASEGT. The DNA of the CDR3 is TGTGCCAGCAGTGAGAGAGACAGCACAGATACGCAGTATTTT. This encodes CASSERDSTDTQYF.

The chain has TRBV4-2 and TRBJ2-5, with 7 bases lining up with TRBD1. This CDR3 is 15 amino acids long. In germline, CDR1 is LGHNA, CDR2 YNFKEQ. With 4 bases clipped from V and 4 bases from J, the junction kept 9 bases outside the gene matches. The CDR3 reads CASSPSTGRIETQYF. CDR3 bases: TGTGCCAGCAGCCCCTCGACAGGGCGTATAGAGACCCAGTACTTC.

This clone was seen a single time. The gene calls are TRBV18 and TRBJ1-2, with D unclear. The CDR3 is 12 residues long. V shed 5 bases and J shed 2 bases, with 6 bases lying between them. Germline lookup yields CDR1 KGHSH and CDR2 LQKENI. For the CDR3, the DNA is TGTGCCAGCTCAGAACCAAACTATGGCTACACCTTC. Protein sequence: CASSEPNYGYTF.

The gene calls are TRBV20-1 and TRBJ2-3, with D tentatively TRBD2 (5 bases). Germline V gene sequence: CDR1 DFQATT, CDR2 SNEGSKA (reference sequence). V dropped 3 bases and J dropped 8 bases, with 21 bases sitting between them. The CDR3 length is 15 residues. CDR3 region: CSASIQSREGGTQYF. In nucleotides, the CDR3 is TGCAGTGCTAGTATCCAGAGCCGAGAAGGAGGTACGCAGTATTTT.

This chain links TRBV6-1 with TRBJ1-5; no reliable D call. This CDR3 region has 14 residues. Trimming cost V 3 bases and J 5 bases, with 11 bases left between them. The germline V gene encodes CDR1 MNHNS and CDR2 SASEGT. CDR3 DNA sequence: TGTGCCAGCAGTGAGTGGGGAGATGATCAGCCCCAGCATTTT. Its protein product is CASSEWGDDQPQHF.

Worth noting for this clone: The sample contains more than one DNA sequence encoding this CDR3. The chain has TRBV6-5 and TRBJ2-2; D is uncertain. The germline V and J ends were trimmed by 7 bases and 1 base, with 13 bases remaining between them. CDR3 length equals 15 residues. Germline CDR1 is MNHEY and CDR2 is SVGAGI. Here the CDR3 reads CASIPSGVNTGELFF. CDR3 in DNA: TGTGCCAGCATTCCCTCTGGGGTGAACACCGGGGAGCTGTTTTTT.

CDR3 DNA: TGTGCCAGCAGCTTAGACCTGAATTCACCCCTCCACTTT. Amino acids: CASSLDLNSPLHF. The rearrangement links TRBV7-9 to TRBJ1-6; D unclear. CDR3 size: 13 residues. The V and J ends lost 1 base and 7 bases respectively, with 5 bases between them. Germline V CDR1 and CDR2: SEHNR, FQNEAQ (reference sequence).

The genes are TRBV2 and TRBJ1-5; TRBD1 might be the D (5 bases). CDR1 is SNHLY, CDR2 FYNNEI, per germline. This CDR3 has 14 amino acids. V was pared by 7 bases and J by 3 bases, with 13 bases between. The CDR3: CASTGPTDNQPQHF. The CDR3 DNA sequence: TGTGCCAGCACAGGGCCCACGGACAATCAGCCCCAGCATTTT.

The chain links TRBV7-2 to TRBJ2-1; D not certain. Germline values: CDR1 SGHTA, CDR2 FQGNSA. V lost 5 bases to trimming and J lost 7 bases, with 15 bases between them. This CDR3 region has 14 residues. The CDR3 here is CASSPGRAVNEQFF. The CDR3 bases are TGTGCCAGCAGCCCGGGTAGGGCGGTGAATGAGCAGTTCTTC.

Concerning this clone itself: An end of the junction does not agree with germline; a read error may underlie this. CDR3 region: CAISDPGYTDTQYF. CDR3 DNA: TGTGCCATCAGTGATCCAGGATACACAGATACGCAGTATTTT. This rearrangement joins TRBV24-1 to TRBJ2-3, with D hard to call. This CDR3 region has 14 residues. Germline V lookup: CDR1 KGHDR, CDR2 SFDVKD.

The chain employs TRBV29-1 and TRBJ1-3; a weak D match, TRBD1 (5 bases). The CDR3 is 15 residues long. V was trimmed by 4 bases and J by 0 bases, leaving 13 bases between them. Germline values: CDR1 SQVTM, CDR2 ANQGSEA. The CDR3 nucleotides are TGCAGCGTTGTAGGCGACAGCAACTCTGGAAACACCATATATTTT. Translation gives CSVVGDSNSGNTIYF.

The chain employs TRBV27 and TRBJ2-7; maybe TRBD2 (6 bases). The germline CDR1 and CDR2 sequences are MNHEY and SMNVEV (reference sequence). The V and J ends lost 5 bases and 2 bases respectively, with 13 bases between them. The CDR3 loop spans 14 amino acids. This CDR3 is CASSPLAKPYEQYF. In DNA, the CDR3 is TGTGCCAGCAGTCCCCTAGCGAAACCCTACGAGCAGTACTTC.

V usage is TRBV5-4 and J usage is TRBJ2-5, with D maybe TRBD1 (5 bases). This CDR3 comprises 17 residues. Between the trimmed V and J ends, which lost 4 bases and 2 bases, there was a span of 21 bases. From germline, CDR1 is SGHNT and CDR2 YYREEE (reference sequence). CDR3 sequence reads: CASSPTPIRQTQETQYF. CDR3 DNA: TGTGCCAGCAGCCCCACTCCAATTCGACAGACTCAAGAGACCCAGTACTTC.

This clone was picked up a small number of times. This sequence joins TRBV13 and TRBJ1-4, with no clear D. Germline V CDR1 and CDR2: PRHDT, FYEKMQ (reference sequence). V was trimmed by 0 bases and J by 8 bases, leaving 10 bases between them. CDR3 length: 14 residues. The CDR3 DNA follows: TGTGCCAGCAGCTTAGGACCTAGGGAGGAAAAACTGTTTTTT. This encodes CASSLGPREEKLFF. The complete variable domain, with remaining parts taken from reference TRBV13 and TRBJ1-4, reads AAGVIQSPRHLIKEKRETATLKCYPIPRHDTVYWYQQGPGQDPQFLISFYEKMQSDKGSIPDRFSAQQFSDYHSELNMSSLELGDSALYFCASSLGPREEKLFFGSGTQLSVL.

The V call is TRBV7-9, the J call TRBJ2-3, with D possibly being TRBD1 (6 bases). Germline V CDR1 and CDR2: SEHNR, FQNEAQ (reference sequence). The CDR3 is made up of 16 amino acids. V gave up 1 base and J gave up 0 bases, with 11 bases separating them. The CDR3 is CASSLGQDLSTDTQYF. DNA for the CDR3: TGTGCCAGCAGCTTAGGACAGGACCTTAGCACAGATACGCAGTATTTT.

V gene TRBV6-2 or TRBV6-3 combines with J gene TRBJ2-7, with unresolved D. The ends were cut back, 3 bases at V and 3 bases at J, with 18 bases in the middle. The CDR3 has 16 amino acids. Germline V CDR1 and CDR2: MNHEY, SVGEGT. The CDR3 is CASSYRLPFLYYEQYF. The CDR3 DNA reads as TGTGCCAGCAGTTATAGGCTGCCTTTCCTTTACTACGAGCAGTACTTC.

The chain has TRBV5-4 and TRBJ2-5; TRBD1 agrees at 8 bases. Looked up from germline, CDR1 is SGHNT and CDR2 is YYREEE (reference sequence). The CDR3 has 14 amino acids. The junction had 5 bases not matched to a gene; V was cut back by 2 bases and J by 5 bases. CDR3 coding DNA: TGTGCCAGCAGCTTCGGACAGGGTGGGGAGACCCAGTACTTC. Translation gives CASSFGQGGETQYF. Together with reference TRBV5-4 and TRBJ2-5, the CDR3 gives the full variable domain: ETGVTQSPTHLIKTRGQQVTLRCSSQSGHNTVSWYQQALGQGPQFIFQYYREEENGRGNFPPRFSGLQFPNYSSELNVNALELDDSALYLCASSFGQGGETQYFGPGTRLLVL.

V is TRBV2 and J is TRBJ2-1; the D gene could be TRBD1 or TRBD2 (5 bases each). The ends were cut back, 2 bases at V and 7 bases at J, with 12 bases in the middle. This CDR3 is 14 amino acids long. CDR1 and CDR2 from the germline V gene are SNHLY and FYNNEI. CDR3 loop: CASSERLGANEQFF. The DNA of the CDR3 is TGTGCCAGCAGTGAACGTCTCGGGGCGAATGAGCAGTTCTTC.

The chain employs TRBV19 and TRBJ2-1; D possibly uses TRBD1 or TRBD2 (6 bases each). Trimming took off 3 bases at V and 12 bases at J, with 18 bases between the two ends. CDR3 length: 14 residues. Germline values: CDR1 LNHDA, CDR2 SQIVND (reference sequence). The CDR3 sequence: CASSINGGVIGQFF. The CDR3 region has the DNA TGTGCCAGTAGTATTAACGGGGGCGTTATAGGGCAGTTCTTC. Complete variable domain (other parts from reference TRBV19 and TRBJ2-1): DGGITQSPKYLFRKEGQNVTLSCEQNLNHDAMYWYRQDPGQGLRLIYYSQIVNDFQKGDIAEGYSVSREKKESFPLTVTSAQKNPTAFYLCASSINGGVIGQFFGPGTRLTVL.

The J gene is TRBJ2-1, the V gene TRBV19, with D perhaps matching TRBD1 or TRBD2 (6 bases each). The CDR3 runs 15 residues. V was trimmed by 5 bases and J by 8 bases, leaving 19 bases between them. Germline CDR1 is LNHDA and CDR2 is SQIVND (reference sequence). CDR3 coding DNA: TGTGCCAGTAGTGCCTCTAGCGAGGGGGTAGATGAGCAGTTCTTC. This gives the protein CASSASSEGVDEQFF.

The chain links TRBV3-1 (or the pseudogene TRBV3-2) to TRBJ2-1; no clear D gene. Germline V CDR1 and CDR2: LGHDT, YNNKEL (reference sequence). Trimming stripped 5 bases from V and 5 bases from J, with 22 bases between. The CDR3 contains 17 residues. Written as DNA, the CDR3 is TGTGCCAGCAGCAATGCCCCTCCCATTTCCATCCACAATGAGCAGTTCTTC. Residues: CASSNAPPISIHNEQFF.